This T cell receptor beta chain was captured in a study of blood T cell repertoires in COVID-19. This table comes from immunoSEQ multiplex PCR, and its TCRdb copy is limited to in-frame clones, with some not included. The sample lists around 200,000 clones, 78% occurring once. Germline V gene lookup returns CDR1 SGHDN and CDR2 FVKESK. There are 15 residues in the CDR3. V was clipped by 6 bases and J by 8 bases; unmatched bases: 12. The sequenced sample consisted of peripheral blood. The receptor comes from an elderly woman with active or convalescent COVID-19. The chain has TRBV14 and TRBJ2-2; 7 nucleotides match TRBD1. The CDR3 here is CASSPGQPVAGELFF. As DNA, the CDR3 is TGTGCCAGCAGTCCGGGACAGCCGGTGGCGGGGGAGCTGTTTTTT. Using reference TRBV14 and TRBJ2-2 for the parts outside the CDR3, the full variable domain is EAGVTQFPSHSVIEKGQTVTLRCDPISGHDNLYWYRRVMGKEIKFLLHFVKESKQDESGMPNNRFLAERTGGTYSTLKVQPAELEDSGVYFCASSPGQPVAGELFFGEGSRLTVL.